This T cell receptor (beta chain) stems from a study of cytomegalovirus exposure and HLA in healthy donors. 13 Jbeta primers and 60 Vbeta primers were used for the PCR. As originally analysed: In a later analysis, of 80 million or so unique beta chains, roughly 10 million appeared in at least two donors. This table comes from immunoSEQ multiplex PCR, and its TCRdb copy is limited to in-frame clones, with some not included. The D gene and trimming were derived from the DNA, and the V and J assignments and clone size from that table. The sample shows roughly 120,000 clones, about 68% of them seen only once. CDR1 and CDR2 (germline): MNHEY, SVGAGI. The CDR3 length is 14 residues. V lost 6 bases and J lost 4; bases outside the gene matches: 9. Of note for this clone: Its cognate antigen is unknown.

Study findings and constraints: DRB1 showed the most TCR associations and HLA-C the fewest in a later analysis, as rates varied by HLA locus. TCR beta V- and J-gene trimming, according to a later analysis, was linked to a missense DCLRE1C variant.

The clonotype was recovered from a woman between 50 and 59 years old in good health and CMV-seropositive. Sequenced material: PBMCs. The gene calls are TRBV6-5 and TRBJ2-7, with TRBD1 identical over 7 bases. The CDR3 loop is CASSPAGGPYEQYF. The CDR3 bases are TGTGCCAGCAGCCCAGCAGGGGGTCCTTACGAGCAGTACTTC.